This T cell receptor beta chain derives from a study of control samples from healthy donors and cancer patients. CDR1 MDHEN and CDR2 SYDVKM come from the germline V gene. The CDR3 has 14 amino acids. Trimming took 3 bases from V and 8 from J; bases not matched to a gene: 8. Assay: immunoSEQ multiplex PCR; the TCRdb copy retains only in-frame clones and omits some. This repertoire shows some 220,000 clones, 90% to 95% found once; its top ten account for approximately 1.6%. This TCR was sampled from a man over 45 in good health. The sample taken for sequencing was blood. The genes are TRBV28 and TRBJ1-2; 8 bases map to TRBD1. The CDR3 region is CASSFGDRGEGYTF. The CDR3, as DNA: TGTGCCAGCAGTTTTGGAGACAGGGGTGAGGGCTACACCTTC.